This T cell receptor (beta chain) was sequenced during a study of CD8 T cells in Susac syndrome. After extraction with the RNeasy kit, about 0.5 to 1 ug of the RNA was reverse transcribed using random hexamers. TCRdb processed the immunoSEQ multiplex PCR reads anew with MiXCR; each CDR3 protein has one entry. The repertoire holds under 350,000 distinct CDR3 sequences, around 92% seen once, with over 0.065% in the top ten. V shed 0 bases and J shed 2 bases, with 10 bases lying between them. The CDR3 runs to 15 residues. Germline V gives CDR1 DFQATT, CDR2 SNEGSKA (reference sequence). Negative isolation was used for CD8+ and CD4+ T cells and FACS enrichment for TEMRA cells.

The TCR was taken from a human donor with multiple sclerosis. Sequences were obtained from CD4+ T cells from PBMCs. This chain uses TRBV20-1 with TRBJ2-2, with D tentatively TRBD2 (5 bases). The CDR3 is CSARDHGKNTGELFF. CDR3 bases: TGCAGTGCTAGAGATCACGGGAAAAACACCGGGGAGCTGTTTTTT.